This TCR beta chain was identified during a study of blood T cell repertoires in COVID-19. This CDR3 comprises 16 residues. The V gene's germline CDR1 is MNHEY and CDR2 SMNVEV (reference sequence). V dropped 0 bases and J dropped 8 bases, with 19 bases sitting between them. Participant age was about 18 to 95 years, and participants resided in 25 or so US areas. Some clones are missing from TCRdb's copy, which holds only in-frame ones; the method was immunoSEQ multiplex PCR. The data show over 150,000 clones, about 90% seen once. This chain uses TRBV27 with TRBJ1-1; D gene uncertain. The sample comprised PBMCs or T cells enriched from blood (not recorded which). The origin of this receptor is a woman aged 25-40 years who had recovered from COVID-19. The chain's CDR3 is CASSLSPIRRGREAFF. As DNA, the CDR3 is TGTGCCAGCAGTTTATCCCCTATCCGGAGAGGGAGAGAAGCTTTCTTT.